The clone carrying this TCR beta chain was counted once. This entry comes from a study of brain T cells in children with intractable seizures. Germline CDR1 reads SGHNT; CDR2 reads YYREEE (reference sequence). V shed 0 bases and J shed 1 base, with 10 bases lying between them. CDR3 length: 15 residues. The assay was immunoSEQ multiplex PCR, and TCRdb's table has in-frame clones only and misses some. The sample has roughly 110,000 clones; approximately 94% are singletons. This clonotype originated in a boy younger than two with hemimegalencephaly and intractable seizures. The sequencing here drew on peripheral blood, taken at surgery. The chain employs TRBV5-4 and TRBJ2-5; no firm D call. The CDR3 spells CASSLGRRFQETQYF. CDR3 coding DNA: TGTGCCAGCAGCTTGGGTCGGCGGTTCCAAGAGACCCAGTACTTC.